This T cell receptor (beta chain) was sequenced in a study of graft-versus-host responses after intestinal transplantation. Study-wide context: Each recipient received anti-thymocyte globulin induction, then tacrolimus and steroids for three to four years. Broader study findings: Recipient marrow showed GvH clones, some seen first in ileum or blood.

V was trimmed by 0 bases and J by 2 bases, leaving 6 bases between them. CDR3 length: 13 amino acids. Germline V gives CDR1 SGHRS, CDR2 YFSETQ. Sequencing used immunoSEQ multiplex PCR; TCRdb keeps in-frame clones, though not all of them. The sample carries some 100,000 clones, about 90% recorded once. On this clone: Its cognate antigen is unknown.

The V gene is TRBV5-1, the J gene TRBJ2-7; D gene ambiguous. The sample in question was unstimulated CD8+ T cells sorted from spleen or lymph node cells, obtained before transplant. This receptor was identified in a human donor who was the organ donor for an intestinal transplant. CDR3 nucleotides: TGCGCCAGCAGCTTGGGCAGCGCCTACGAGCAGTACTTC. This sequence encodes CASSLGSAYEQYF.